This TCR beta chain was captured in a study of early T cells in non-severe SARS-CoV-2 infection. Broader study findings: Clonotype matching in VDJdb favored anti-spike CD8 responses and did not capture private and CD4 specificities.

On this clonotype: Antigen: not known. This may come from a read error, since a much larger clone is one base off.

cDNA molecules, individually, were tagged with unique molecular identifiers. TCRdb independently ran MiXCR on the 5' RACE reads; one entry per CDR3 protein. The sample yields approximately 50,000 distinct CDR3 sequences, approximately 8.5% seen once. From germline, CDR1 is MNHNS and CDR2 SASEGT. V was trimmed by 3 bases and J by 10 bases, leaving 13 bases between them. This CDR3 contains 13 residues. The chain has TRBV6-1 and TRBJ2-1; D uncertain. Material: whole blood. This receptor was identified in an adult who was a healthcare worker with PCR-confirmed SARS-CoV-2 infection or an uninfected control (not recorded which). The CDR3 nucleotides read TGTGCCAGCAGTGAGGCCAGGTGGCGGGAGCAGTTCTTC. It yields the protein CASSEARWREQFF.